The rows below give T cell receptor beta chains drawn from one sample of a study of cytomegalovirus exposure and HLA in healthy donors. Sequenced by immunoSEQ multiplex PCR; TCRdb stores in-frame clones only, minus some. The sample records about 160,000 clones, 80% to 90% being singletons. Sequencing was performed on PBMCs. These receptors came from a woman aged 45-60 years in good health and CMV-seronegative. CDR3s include the opening cysteine and the closing phenylalanine or tryptophan. The D gene is left open where the match is weak. A clone size is listed for some rows: how often the clone was seen (once, few, many), or a class if it is expanded.

v_call	clone_size	d_call	j_call	cdr3_aa	cdr3_nt
TRBV16	-	-	TRBJ2-7	CASSPRGQGAYEQYF	TGTGCCAGCAGCCCCCGGGGGCAGGGGGCCTACGAGCAGTACTTC
TRBV2	-	-	TRBJ2-2	CASSGSGLSTGELFF	TGTGCCAGCAGTGGGTCAGGGCTCAGCACCGGGGAGCTGTTTTTT
TRBV6-5	-	-	TRBJ1-1	CASSYSRAEAFF	TGTGCCAGCAGTTACTCCAGGGCTGAAGCTTTCTTT
TRBV6-1	once	-	TRBJ2-5	CASSESRETQYF	TGTGCCAGCAGTGAATCGAGAGAGACCCAGTACTTC
TRBV6-5	-	TRBD1	TRBJ2-1	CASGKGGLNEQFF	TGTGCCAGCGGGAAAGGGGGCCTGAATGAGCAGTTCTTC
TRBV5-1	-	-	TRBJ2-3	CASSPPSDTQYF	TGCGCCAGCAGCCCCCCTTCAGATACGCAGTATTTT
TRBV11-2	once	-	TRBJ2-3	CASSFKRGGATSTDTQYF	TGTGCCAGCAGCTTTAAGAGAGGAGGGGCCACTAGCACAGATACGCAGTATTTT
TRBV11-1	-	-	TRBJ2-5	CASSVHQGGETQYF	TGTGCCAGCAGCGTCCACCAGGGAGGAGAGACCCAGTACTTC
TRBV7-2	-	TRBD1	TRBJ1-2	CASSRDSENYGYTF	TGTGCCAGCAGCCGGGACAGCGAAAACTATGGCTACACCTTC
TRBV19	-	-	TRBJ2-7	CASSPGQAYEQYF	TGTGCCAGTAGTCCGGGACAAGCCTACGAGCAGTACTTC
TRBV28	once	-	TRBJ1-1	CASSPHPRENTEAFF	TGTGCCAGCAGTCCCCACCCCAGGGAGAACACTGAAGCTTTCTTT
TRBV5-4	-	-	TRBJ1-5	CASSRGEDGNQPQHF	TGTGCCAGCAGCCGAGGGGAGGATGGCAATCAGCCCCAGCATTTT
TRBV5-1	-	-	TRBJ1-1	CASSFGDKNTEAFF	TGCGCCAGCAGCTTTGGGGACAAGAACACTGAAGCTTTCTTT
TRBV28	-	-	TRBJ2-7	CASSLRREQYF	TGTGCCAGCAGTCTACGCAGGGAGCAGTACTTC
TRBV5-4	-	-	TRBJ2-5	CASSLDSDGGFGAQYF	TGTGCCAGCAGCTTGGATTCGGACGGAGGCTTTGGAGCCCAGTACTTC
TRBV27	-	-	TRBJ2-7	CASSFGGSYEQYF	TGTGCCAGCAGTTTTGGGGGGTCCTACGAGCAGTACTTC
TRBV5-4	-	TRBD2	TRBJ2-7	CASSLTSGPSYEQYF	TGTGCCAGCAGCTTGACTAGCGGGCCCTCCTACGAGCAGTACTTC
TRBV11-2	few	TRBD1	TRBJ1-1	CASSSGQTNTEAFF	TGTGCCAGCAGCTCGGGACAGACGAACACTGAAGCTTTCTTT
TRBV7-9	few	TRBD1	TRBJ1-2	CASSYPGQGAGGYTF	TGTGCCAGCAGCTATCCGGGACAGGGGGCCGGCGGCTACACCTTC
TRBV7-2	-	TRBD1	TRBJ1-3	CASSFTGGSGNTIYF	TGTGCCAGCAGCTTTACAGGGGGCTCTGGAAACACCATATATTTT
TRBV28	-	-	TRBJ1-1	CASSFMRGNTEAFF	TGTGCCAGCAGTTTCATGCGCGGGAACACTGAAGCTTTCTTT
TRBV6-6	-	-	TRBJ1-4	CASRRTPEKLFF	TGTGCCAGCAGAAGGACTCCAGAAAAACTGTTTTTT
TRBV5-1	-	TRBD2	TRBJ2-3	CASSPGLAVTDTQYF	TGCGCCAGCAGCCCGGGACTAGCGGTGACAGATACGCAGTATTTT
TRBV6-6	-	TRBD1	TRBJ2-1	CASSTGTAYNEQFF	TGTGCCAGCAGTACCGGGACAGCCTACAATGAGCAGTTCTTC
TRBV6-1	once	-	TRBJ1-2	CASSEDRNYGYTF	TGTGCCAGCAGTGAAGACAGGAACTATGGCTACACCTTC
TRBV19	-	-	TRBJ2-3	CASSIFGATDTQYF	TGTGCCAGTAGTATCTTTGGAGCCACAGATACGCAGTATTTT
TRBV27	-	-	TRBJ2-7	CASRRAAAGEQYF	TGTGCCAGTAGAAGAGCGGCGGCGGGGGAGCAGTACTTC
TRBV4-3	-	TRBD2	TRBJ2-7	CASSQDGLAGYEQYF	TGCGCCAGCAGCCAGGATGGACTAGCGGGCTACGAGCAGTACTTC
TRBV7-2	few	TRBD2	TRBJ2-3	CASSPLAGGPGQDTQYF	TGTGCCAGCAGCCCCCTAGCGGGGGGTCCGGGGCAAGATACGCAGTATTTT
TRBV28	-	TRBD2	TRBJ2-2	CASIPGGVGGELFF	TGTGCCAGCATTCCGGGAGGGGTTGGCGGGGAGCTGTTTTTT
TRBV11-3	-	-	TRBJ1-2	CASSFRGSRDIGGYTF	TGTGCCAGCAGCTTCCGAGGGTCCAGGGACATAGGTGGCTACACCTTC